This T cell receptor (beta chain) was captured in a study of T cells in Graves' hyperthyroidism and ophthalmopathy. Deletions cut 5 bases from V and 4 bases from J, with 17 bases between. The CDR3 extends over 16 amino acids. The V gene's germline CDR1 is SEHNR and CDR2 FQNEAQ (reference sequence). The source material, RNA transcripts, was used to amplify TCR beta CDR3 regions. HTBI primers drove first-round RT-PCR of the TCR CDR3. TCRdb ran MiXCR on the multiplex PCR reads and lists one entry per CDR3 protein. The sample has 75,000 to 100,000 distinct CDR3 sequences; about 40% are singletons. This clonotype turned up a few times.

The rearrangement joins TRBV7-9 to TRBJ2-2; tentative D call: TRBD2 (6 bases). Sequencing was done on a sample of peripheral blood or thyroid tissue (not recorded which). This receptor was taken from a woman aged 25 to 39 with Graves' hyperthyroidism. CDR3 in amino acids: CASSQIWGEITGELFF. Written as DNA, the CDR3 is TGTGCCAGCAGCCAAATATGGGGGGAAATCACCGGGGAGCTGTTTTTT.